This T cell receptor (beta chain) emerged from a study of blood T cell repertoires in COVID-19. At the level of the study: PBMCs, B-cell-depleted T cells, or T cells provided the cDNA or gDNA that made up the material.

As concerns this clone: A much larger clone sits a single nucleotide away, making a read error possible.

Profiling relied on immunoSEQ multiplex PCR, and the TCRdb table lists in-frame clones only, not all of them. There are under 300,000 clones in the sample; 88% occur only once, and 2.5% to 3.5% lies in the top ten. CDR1 and CDR2 from the germline V gene are MDHEN and SYDVKM. V was cut by 8 bases and J by 8 bases, with 18 bases left in between. This CDR3 region has 13 residues. This TCR came from a woman between 45 and 60 years old who had recovered from COVID-19. The chain employs TRBV28 and TRBJ1-2; D ambiguous. Source material: PBMCs or T cells enriched from blood (not recorded which). CDR3 sequence: CASVTGIGWGYTF. CDR3 DNA sequence: TGTGCCAGCGTGACCGGGATAGGTTGGGGCTACACCTTC.